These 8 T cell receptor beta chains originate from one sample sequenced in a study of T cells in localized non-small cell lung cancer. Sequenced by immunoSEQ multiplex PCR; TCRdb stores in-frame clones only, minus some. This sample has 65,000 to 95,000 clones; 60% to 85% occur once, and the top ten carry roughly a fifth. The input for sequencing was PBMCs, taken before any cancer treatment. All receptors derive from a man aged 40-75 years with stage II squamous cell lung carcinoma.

CDR3 region: CASSQEMTRVSGQYF. As DNA, the CDR3 is TGTGCCAGCAGCCAAGAAATGACGCGGGTTAGCGGGCAGTACTTC. The chain links TRBV14 to TRBJ2-7; weak D call: TRBD2 (6 bases). The length of the CDR3 is 15 residues. Germline V lookup: CDR1 SGHDN, CDR2 FVKESK. The V and J ends lost 0 bases and 9 bases respectively, with 18 bases between them.

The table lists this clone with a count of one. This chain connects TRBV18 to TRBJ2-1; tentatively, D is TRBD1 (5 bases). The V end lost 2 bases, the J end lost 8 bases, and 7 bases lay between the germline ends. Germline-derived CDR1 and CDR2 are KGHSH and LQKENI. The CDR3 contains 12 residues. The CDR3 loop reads CASSPGADEQFF. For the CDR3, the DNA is TGTGCCAGCTCACCAGGGGCAGATGAGCAGTTCTTC. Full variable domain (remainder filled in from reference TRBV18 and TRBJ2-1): NAGVMQNPRHLVRRRGQEARLRCSPMKGHSHVYWYRQLPEEGLKFMVYLQKENIIDESGMPKERFSAEFPKEGPSILRIQQVVRGDSAAYFCASSPGADEQFFGPGTRLTVL.

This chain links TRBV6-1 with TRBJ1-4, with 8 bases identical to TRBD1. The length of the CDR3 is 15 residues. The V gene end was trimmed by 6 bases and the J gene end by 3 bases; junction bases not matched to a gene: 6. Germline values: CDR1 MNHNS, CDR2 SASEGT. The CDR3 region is CASSVRGRANEKLFF. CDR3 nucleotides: TGTGCCAGCAGCGTCAGGGGGCGCGCTAATGAAAAACTGTTTTTT.

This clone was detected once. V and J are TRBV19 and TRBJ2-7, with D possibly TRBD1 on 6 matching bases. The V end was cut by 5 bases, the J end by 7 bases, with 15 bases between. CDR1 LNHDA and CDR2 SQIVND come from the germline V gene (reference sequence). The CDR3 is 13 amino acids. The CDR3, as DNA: TGTGCCAGTAGTCCGGTACAGGGATGGGAGCAGTACTTC. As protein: CASSPVQGWEQYF.

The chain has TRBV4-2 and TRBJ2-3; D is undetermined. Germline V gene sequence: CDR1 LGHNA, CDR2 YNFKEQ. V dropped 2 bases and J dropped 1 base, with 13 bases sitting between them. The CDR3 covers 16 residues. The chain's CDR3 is CASSQFRAGGTDTQYF. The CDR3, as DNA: TGTGCCAGCAGCCAATTCCGGGCTGGCGGCACAGATACGCAGTATTTT.

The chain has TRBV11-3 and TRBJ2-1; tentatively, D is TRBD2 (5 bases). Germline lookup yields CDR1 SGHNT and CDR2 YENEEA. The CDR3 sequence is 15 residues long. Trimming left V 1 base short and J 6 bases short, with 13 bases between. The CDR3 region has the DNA TGTGCCAGCAGCTTAGGATTGCCGGGGAGCAATGAGCAGTTCTTC. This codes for CASSLGLPGSNEQFF.

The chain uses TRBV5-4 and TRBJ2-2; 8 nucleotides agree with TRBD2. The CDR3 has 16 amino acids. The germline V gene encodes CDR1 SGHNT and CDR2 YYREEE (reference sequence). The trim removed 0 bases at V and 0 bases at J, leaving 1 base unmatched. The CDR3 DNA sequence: TGTGCCAGCAGCTTGGCGGGGGGGCCGAACACCGGGGAGCTGTTTTTT. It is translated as CASSLAGGPNTGELFF.

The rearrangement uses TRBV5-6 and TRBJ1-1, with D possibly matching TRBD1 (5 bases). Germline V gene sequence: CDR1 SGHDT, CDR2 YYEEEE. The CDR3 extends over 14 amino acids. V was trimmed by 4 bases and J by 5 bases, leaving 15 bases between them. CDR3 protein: CASSPSRGWTEAFF. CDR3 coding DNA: TGTGCCAGCAGCCCAAGTAGGGGATGGACTGAAGCTTTCTTT.